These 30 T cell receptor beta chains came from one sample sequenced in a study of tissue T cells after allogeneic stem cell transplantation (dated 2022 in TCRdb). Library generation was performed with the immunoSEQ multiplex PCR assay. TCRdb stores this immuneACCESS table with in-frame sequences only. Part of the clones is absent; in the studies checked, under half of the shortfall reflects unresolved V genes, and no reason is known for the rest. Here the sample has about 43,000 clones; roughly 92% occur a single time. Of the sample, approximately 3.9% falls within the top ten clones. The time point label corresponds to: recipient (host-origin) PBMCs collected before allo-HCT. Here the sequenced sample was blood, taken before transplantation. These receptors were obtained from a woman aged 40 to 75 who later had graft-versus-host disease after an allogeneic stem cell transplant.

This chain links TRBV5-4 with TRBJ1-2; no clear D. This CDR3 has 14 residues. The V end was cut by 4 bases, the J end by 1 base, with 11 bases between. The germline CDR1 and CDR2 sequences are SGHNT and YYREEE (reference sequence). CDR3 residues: CASSPESLNYGYTF. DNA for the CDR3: TGTGCCAGCAGCCCTGAAAGCCTTAACTATGGCTACACCTTC.

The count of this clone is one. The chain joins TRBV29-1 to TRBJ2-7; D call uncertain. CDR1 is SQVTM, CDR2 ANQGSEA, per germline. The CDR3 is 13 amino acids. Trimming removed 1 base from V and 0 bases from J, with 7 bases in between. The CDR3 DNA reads TGCAGCGTTGAAGGCGGCACCTCCTACGAGCAGTACTTC. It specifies CSVEGGTSYEQYF.

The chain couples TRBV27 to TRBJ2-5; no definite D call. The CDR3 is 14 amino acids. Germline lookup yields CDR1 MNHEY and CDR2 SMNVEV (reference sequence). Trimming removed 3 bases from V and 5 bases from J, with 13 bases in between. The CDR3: CASSFKPPGETQYF. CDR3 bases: TGTGCCAGCAGTTTTAAGCCTCCTGGGGAGACCCAGTACTTC.

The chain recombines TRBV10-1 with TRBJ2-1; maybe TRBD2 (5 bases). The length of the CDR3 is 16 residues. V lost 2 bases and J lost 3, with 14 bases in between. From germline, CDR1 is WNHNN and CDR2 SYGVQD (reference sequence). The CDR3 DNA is TGCGCCAGCAGTGAGCGGGCTAGCTCCGGCTACAATGAGCAGTTCTTC. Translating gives CASSERASSGYNEQFF.

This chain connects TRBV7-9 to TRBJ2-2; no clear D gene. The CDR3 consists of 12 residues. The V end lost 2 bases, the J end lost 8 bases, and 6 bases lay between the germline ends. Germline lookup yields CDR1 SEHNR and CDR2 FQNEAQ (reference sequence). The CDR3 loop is CASSLYGGELFF. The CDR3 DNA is TGTGCCAGCAGCTTATATGGAGGGGAGCTGTTTTTT.

Written as DNA, the CDR3 is TGTGCCAGTCAAACAATCCCAGAGAGCGCTGAAGCTTTCTTT. Protein sequence: CASQTIPESAEAFF. This chain joins TRBV19 and TRBJ1-1; D remains ambiguous. CDR1 is LNHDA and CDR2 is SQIVND in the germline V gene (reference sequence). CDR3 size: 14 residues. V lost 8 bases, J lost 6 bases, and 19 bases lay in between.

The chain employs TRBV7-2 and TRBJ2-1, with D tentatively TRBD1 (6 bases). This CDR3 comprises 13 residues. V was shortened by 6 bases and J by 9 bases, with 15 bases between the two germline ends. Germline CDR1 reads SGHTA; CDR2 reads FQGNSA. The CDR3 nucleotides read TGTGCCAGCAGACCGGACAGATTGGGTGAGCAGTTCTTC. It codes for CASRPDRLGEQFF.

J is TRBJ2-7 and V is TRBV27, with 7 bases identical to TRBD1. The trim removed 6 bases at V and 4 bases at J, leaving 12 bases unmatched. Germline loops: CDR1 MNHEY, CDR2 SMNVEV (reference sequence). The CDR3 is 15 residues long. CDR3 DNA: TGTGCCAGCAGGGATCGGACAGGTTCCTTTTACGAGCAGTACTTC. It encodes CASRDRTGSFYEQYF.

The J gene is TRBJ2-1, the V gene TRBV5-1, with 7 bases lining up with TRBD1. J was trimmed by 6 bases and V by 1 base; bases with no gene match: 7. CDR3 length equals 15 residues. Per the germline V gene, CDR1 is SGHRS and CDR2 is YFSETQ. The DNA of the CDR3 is TGCGCCAGCAGCTTGAGAGGGCAGGGGGTCAATGAGCAGTTCTTC. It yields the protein CASSLRGQGVNEQFF.

CDR3 loop: CASSQGTGPYGYTF. The CDR3 region has the DNA TGTGCCAGCAGCCAGGGGACAGGCCCATATGGCTACACCTTC. The gene calls are TRBV14 and TRBJ1-2; 8 nucleotides align to TRBD1. Germline CDR1 is SGHDN and CDR2 is FVKESK. The CDR3 contains 14 residues. J gave up 5 bases and V 3 bases, and 5 bases lay outside the gene matches.

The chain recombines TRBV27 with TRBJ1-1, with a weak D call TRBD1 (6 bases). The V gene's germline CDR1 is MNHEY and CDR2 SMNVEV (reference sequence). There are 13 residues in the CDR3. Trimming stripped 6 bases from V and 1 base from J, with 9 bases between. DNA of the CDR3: TGTGCCAGCAGAGTGACAGGGAACACTGAAGCTTTCTTT. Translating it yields CASRVTGNTEAFF.

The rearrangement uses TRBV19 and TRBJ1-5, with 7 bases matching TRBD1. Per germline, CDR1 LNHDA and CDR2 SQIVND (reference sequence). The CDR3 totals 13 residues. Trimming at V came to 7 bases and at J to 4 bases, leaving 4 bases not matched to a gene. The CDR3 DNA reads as TGTGCCAGTATAGGGACAGTAAATCAGCCCCAGCATTTT. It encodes CASIGTVNQPQHF.

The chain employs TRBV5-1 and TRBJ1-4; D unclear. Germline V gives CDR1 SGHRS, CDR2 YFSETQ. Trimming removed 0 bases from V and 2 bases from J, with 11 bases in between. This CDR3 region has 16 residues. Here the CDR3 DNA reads TGCGCCAGCAGCTTGGCTCCGCAGGAGACTAATGAAAAACTGTTTTTT. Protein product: CASSLAPQETNEKLFF.

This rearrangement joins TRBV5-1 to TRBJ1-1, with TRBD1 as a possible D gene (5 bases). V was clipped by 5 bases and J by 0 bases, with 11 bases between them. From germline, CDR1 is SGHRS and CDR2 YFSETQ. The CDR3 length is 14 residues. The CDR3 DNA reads TGCGCCAGCAGAACGGGACGGTTGAACACTGAAGCTTTCTTT. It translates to CASRTGRLNTEAFF.

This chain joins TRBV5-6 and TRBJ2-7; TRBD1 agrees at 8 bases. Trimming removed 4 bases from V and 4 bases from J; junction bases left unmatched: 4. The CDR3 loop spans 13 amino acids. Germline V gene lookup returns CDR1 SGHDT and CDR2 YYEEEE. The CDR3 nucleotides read TGTGCCAGCAGCCTCACAGGGGGTTACGAGCAGTACTTC. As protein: CASSLTGGYEQYF.

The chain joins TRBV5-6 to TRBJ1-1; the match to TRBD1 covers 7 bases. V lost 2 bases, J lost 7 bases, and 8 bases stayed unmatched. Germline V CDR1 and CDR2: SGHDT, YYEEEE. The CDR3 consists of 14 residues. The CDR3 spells CASSFPRGGSEAFF. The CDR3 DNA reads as TGTGCCAGCAGCTTCCCCAGGGGGGGAAGTGAAGCTTTCTTT. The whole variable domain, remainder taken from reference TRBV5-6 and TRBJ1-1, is DAGVTQSPTHLIKTRGQQVTLRCSPKSGHDTVSWYQQALGQGPQFIFQYYEEEERQRGNFPDRFSGHQFPNYSSELNVNALLLGDSALYLCASSFPRGGSEAFFGQGTRLTVV.

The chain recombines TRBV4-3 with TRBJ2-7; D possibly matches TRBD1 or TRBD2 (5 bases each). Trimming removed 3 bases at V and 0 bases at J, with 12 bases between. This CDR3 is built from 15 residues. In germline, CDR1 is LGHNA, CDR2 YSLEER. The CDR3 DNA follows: TGCGCCAGCAGCCAGGATTGGGACCTCTCCTACGAGCAGTACTTC. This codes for CASSQDWDLSYEQYF.

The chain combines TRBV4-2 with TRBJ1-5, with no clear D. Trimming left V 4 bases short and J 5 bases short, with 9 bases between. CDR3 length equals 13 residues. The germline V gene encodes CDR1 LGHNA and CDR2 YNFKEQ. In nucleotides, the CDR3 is TGTGCCAGCAGCCCCAAAGGCCATCAGCCCCAGCATTTT. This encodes CASSPKGHQPQHF.

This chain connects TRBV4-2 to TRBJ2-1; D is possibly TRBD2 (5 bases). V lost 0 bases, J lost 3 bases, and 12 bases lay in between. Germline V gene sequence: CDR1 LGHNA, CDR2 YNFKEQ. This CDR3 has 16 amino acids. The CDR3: CASSQEPTISYNEQFF. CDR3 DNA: TGTGCCAGCAGCCAAGAACCGACTATCAGCTACAATGAGCAGTTCTTC.

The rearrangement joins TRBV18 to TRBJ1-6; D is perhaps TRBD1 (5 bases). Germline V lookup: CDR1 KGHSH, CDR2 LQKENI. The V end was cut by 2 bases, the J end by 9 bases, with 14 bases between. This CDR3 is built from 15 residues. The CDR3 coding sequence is TGTGCCAGCTCACCAAACACAGGATCTAGTTCACCCCTCCACTTT. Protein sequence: CASSPNTGSSSPLHF.

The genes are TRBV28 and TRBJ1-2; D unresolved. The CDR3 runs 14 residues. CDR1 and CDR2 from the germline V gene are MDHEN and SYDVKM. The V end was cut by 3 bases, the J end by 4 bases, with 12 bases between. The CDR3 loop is CASSFGPLTYGYTF. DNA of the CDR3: TGTGCCAGCAGTTTCGGACCACTCACCTATGGCTACACCTTC.

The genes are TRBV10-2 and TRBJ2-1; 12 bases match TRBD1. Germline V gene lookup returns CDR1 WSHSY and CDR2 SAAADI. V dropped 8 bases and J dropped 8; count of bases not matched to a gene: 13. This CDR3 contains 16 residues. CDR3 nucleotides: TGCGCCAGCGTCCCAGTGGGACAGGGGGCGGCGGATGAGCAGTTCTTC. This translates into CASVPVGQGAADEQFF.

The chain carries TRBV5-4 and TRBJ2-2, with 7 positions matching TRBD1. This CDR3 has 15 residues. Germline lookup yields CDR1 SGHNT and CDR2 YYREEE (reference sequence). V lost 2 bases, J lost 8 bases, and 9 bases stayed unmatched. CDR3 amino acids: CASSLGGGVTGELFF. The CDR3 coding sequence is TGTGCCAGCAGCTTAGGGGGCGGCGTGACTGGGGAGCTGTTTTTT.

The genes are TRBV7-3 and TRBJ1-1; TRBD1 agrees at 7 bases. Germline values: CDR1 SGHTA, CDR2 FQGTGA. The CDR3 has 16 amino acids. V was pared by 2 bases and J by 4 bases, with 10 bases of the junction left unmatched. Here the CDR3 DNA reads TGTGCCAGCAGCTTATACAGGGGCTCCGTGGGCACTGAAGCTTTCTTT. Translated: CASSLYRGSVGTEAFF.

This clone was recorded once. CDR3 loop: CASSHGFTGGHQPQHF. In nucleotides, the CDR3 is TGTGCCAGCAGCCATGGATTCACAGGGGGCCATCAGCCCCAGCATTTT. This rearrangement joins TRBV3-1 (or the pseudogene TRBV3-2) to TRBJ1-5; 9 bases align to TRBD1. V shed 3 bases and J 5 bases; nucleotides not matched to a gene: 8. Germline CDR1 reads LGHDT; CDR2 reads YNNKEL (reference sequence). The length of the CDR3 is 16 residues.

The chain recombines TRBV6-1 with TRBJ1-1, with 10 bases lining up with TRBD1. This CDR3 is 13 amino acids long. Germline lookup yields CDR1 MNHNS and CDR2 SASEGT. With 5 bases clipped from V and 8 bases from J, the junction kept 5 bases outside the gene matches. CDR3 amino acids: CASSSRGQGEAFF. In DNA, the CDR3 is TGTGCCAGCAGTTCCAGGGGACAGGGGGAAGCTTTCTTT.

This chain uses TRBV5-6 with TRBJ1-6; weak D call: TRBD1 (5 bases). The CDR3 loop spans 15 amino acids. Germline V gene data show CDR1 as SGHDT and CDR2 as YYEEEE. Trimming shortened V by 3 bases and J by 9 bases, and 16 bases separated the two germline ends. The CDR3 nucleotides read TGTGCCAGCAGCTCGCCGGGGGGGGTAGGTTCACCCCTCCACTTT. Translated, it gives CASSSPGGVGSPLHF.

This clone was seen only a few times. Here the CDR3 DNA reads TGTGCCACCAGCAGAGATAGGGGGGACCATCAGCCCCAGCATTTT. Translating it yields CATSRDRGDHQPQHF. This sequence joins TRBV15 and TRBJ1-5; possible D gene TRBD1, 6 bases. Per the germline V gene, CDR1 is LNHNV and CDR2 is YYDKDF (reference sequence). CDR3 length: 15 amino acids. V lost 0 bases, J lost 5 bases, and 11 bases lay in between.

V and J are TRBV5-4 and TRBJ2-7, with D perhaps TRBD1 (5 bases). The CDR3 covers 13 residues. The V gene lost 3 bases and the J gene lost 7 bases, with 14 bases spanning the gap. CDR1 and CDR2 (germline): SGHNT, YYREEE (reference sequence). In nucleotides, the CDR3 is TGTGCCAGCAGCTCCCCTACAGGTCAGGAGCAGTACTTC. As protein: CASSSPTGQEQYF.

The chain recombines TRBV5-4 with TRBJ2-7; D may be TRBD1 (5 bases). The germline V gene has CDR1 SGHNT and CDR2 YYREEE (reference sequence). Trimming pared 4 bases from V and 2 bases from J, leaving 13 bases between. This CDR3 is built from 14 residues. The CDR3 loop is CASSPERGTYEQYF. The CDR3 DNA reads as TGTGCCAGCAGCCCGGAAAGGGGAACCTACGAGCAGTACTTC.